The 7 T cell receptor beta chains below were found in one sample sequenced in a study of vaccination and CD4 T cells after COVID-19. What these receptors recognize is not known. As for treatment: roughly 11-day PBMC culture with coronavirus spike peptide pools or control peptides (ViraFEST assay). The assay that was used to sequence DNA from cultured CD4+ T cells was the Oncomine TCR Beta short-read assay. One entry per CDR3 protein, called by TCRdb with MiXCR from the PCR reads. This table has 9,500 to 15,000 distinct CDR3 sequences, around three fifths appearing once. The sequencing sample was made of CD4+ T cells from blood, cultured in vitro. These TCRs come from a human donor who had recovered from COVID-19.

The chain combines TRBV15 with TRBJ2-1; either TRBD1 or TRBD2 may supply D (5 bases each). The CDR3 consists of 15 residues. Trimming removed 3 bases from V and 9 bases from J, with 18 bases in between. CDR1 and CDR2 (germline): LNHNV, YYDKDF (reference sequence). DNA of the CDR3: TGTGCCACCAGCAGGGGGTCCGGGACCGACCTTGAGCAGTTCTTC. Translated: CATSRGSGTDLEQFF.

The CDR3 nucleotides read TGCGCCAGCAGCTCCAATCCCGCAGGGGGACTGGCCGAGCAGTACTTC. Protein: CASSSNPAGGLAEQYF. The chain has TRBV5-1 and TRBJ2-7; the D gene is possibly TRBD1 (7 bases). CDR3 length equals 16 residues. V lost 3 bases, J lost 6 bases, and 22 bases lay in between. The germline CDR1 and CDR2 sequences are SGHRS and YFSETQ.

The chain links TRBV5-6 to TRBJ2-1; 8 positions agree with TRBD1. Germline CDR1 and CDR2: SGHDT and YYEEEE. V shed 1 base and J 0 bases; nucleotides not matched to a gene: 6. This CDR3 contains 17 residues. DNA of the CDR3: TGTGCCAGCAGCTTGACAGGGGGTTCAGGCTCCTACAATGAGCAGTTCTTC. Its translation: CASSLTGGSGSYNEQFF.

This chain connects TRBV5-1 to TRBJ1-2; 7 bases align to TRBD1. The CDR3 covers 14 residues. Germline CDR1 SGHRS, CDR2 YFSETQ. V shed 2 bases, J shed 5 bases, and the junction held 6 bases outside the gene matches. The CDR3 loop is CASSFRQGGYGYTF. CDR3 DNA: TGCGCCAGCAGCTTCCGCCAGGGGGGGTATGGCTACACCTTC.

This clonotype was detected only a few times. The rearrangement uses TRBV11-2 and TRBJ2-7; the match to TRBD1 covers 8 bases. The CDR3 is 14 residues long. V shed 2 bases, J shed 6 bases, and the junction held 6 bases outside the gene matches. Germline CDR1 is SGHAT and CDR2 is FQNNGV. The CDR3 DNA sequence: TGTGCCAGCAGCTTATCCAATACAGGGGGCGAGCAGTACTTC. Translated: CASSLSNTGGEQYF.

The rearrangement links TRBV12-3 or TRBV12-4 to TRBJ1-2; D might be TRBD1 (5 bases). This CDR3 spans 13 amino acids. V was pared by 6 bases and J by 4 bases, with 12 bases between. The CDR3 DNA sequence: TGTGCCAGCAGCAAACAGACAGCCTATGGCTACACCTTC. The encoded protein is CASSKQTAYGYTF.

The chain carries TRBV27 and TRBJ2-7, with 9 positions matching TRBD1. Trimming removed 6 bases from V and 6 bases from J; junction bases left unmatched: 12. The CDR3 sequence is 15 residues long. The V gene's germline CDR1 is MNHEY and CDR2 SMNVEV (reference sequence). The CDR3 coding sequence is TGTGCCAGCAGCTTAGCAGGGGGACAGGGTTCCGAGCAGTACTTC. Translated, it gives CASSLAGGQGSEQYF.